Following are 27 T cell receptor beta chains from one sample sequenced in a study of T cells expressing NK-cell markers. TCRdb reprocessed the 5' RACE reads and reports one entry per CDR3 protein, with no DNA. This sample's table reports more than 20,000 distinct CDR3 sequences. The specimen was blood T cells: a sorted CD56 or NKG2C T cell subset, CD4+ or CD8+ T cells, or bulk PBMC T cells (not recorded which). These receptors were collected from a man aged 18-69 years in good health.

The chain couples TRBV28 to TRBJ2-1; absent DNA, TCRdb's TRBD1 call cannot be checked. Per germline, CDR1 MDHEN and CDR2 SYDVKM. This CDR3 spans 16 amino acids. The CDR3 protein is CASNSIYGTPYNEQFF.

The chain couples TRBV5-1 to TRBJ1-1; TCRdb's D call, TRBD1, is unchecked because there is no DNA. The CDR3 has 14 amino acids. Germline V gives CDR1 SGHRS, CDR2 YFSETQ. This CDR3 is CASSLLQGYTEAFF.

This chain uses TRBV24-1 with TRBJ2-7. The CDR3 consists of 14 residues. The germline gives CDR1 KGHDR, CDR2 SFDVKD. The CDR3 region is CATSDGPGPYEQYF.

The genes are TRBV4-3 and TRBJ1-1; TCRdb outputs TRBD1, but without DNA this stays unchecked. Germline CDR1 LGHNA, CDR2 YSLEER. This CDR3 contains 17 residues. CDR3 loop: CASSPMGDLKMNTEAFF.

The rearrangement uses TRBV7-2 and TRBJ2-5. Germline V gene lookup returns CDR1 SGHTA and CDR2 FQGNSA. The CDR3 sequence is 16 residues long. This CDR3 reads CASSLEELGGKETQYF.

The chain combines TRBV29-1 with TRBJ2-3; absent DNA, TCRdb's TRBD1 call cannot be checked. The CDR3 is 11 amino acids. Germline-derived CDR1 and CDR2 are SQVTM and ANQGSEA. CDR3 amino acids: CSVGRTDTQYF.

The V and J genes are TRBV19 and TRBJ2-1; TCRdb lists TRBD1, though no DNA is available to test this call. The CDR3 extends over 15 amino acids. In germline, CDR1 is LNHDA, CDR2 SQIVND (reference sequence). CDR3 loop: CASRKQGNLYNEQFF.

The CDR3 loop reads CASSFFSGGRDGTYEQYF. J is TRBJ2-7 and V is TRBV7-2; TCRdb's D call of TRBD2 is untestable without DNA. The V gene's germline CDR1 is SGHTA and CDR2 FQGNSA. There are 18 residues in the CDR3.

The chain combines TRBV24-1 with TRBJ2-3; TCRdb lists TRBD1, though no DNA is available to test this call. The CDR3 consists of 16 residues. CDR1 KGHDR and CDR2 SFDVKD come from the germline V gene. CDR3 in amino acids: CATSVSEDTSTDTQYF.

The J gene is TRBJ2-5, the V gene TRBV11-3; TCRdb outputs TRBD1, but without DNA this stays unchecked. This CDR3 has 14 amino acids. The germline V gene encodes CDR1 SGHNT and CDR2 YENEEA. CDR3 amino acids: CASSLAGAGETQYF.

The rearrangement links TRBV4-2 to TRBJ1-2. This CDR3 region has 17 residues. CDR1 is LGHNA and CDR2 is YNFKEQ in the germline V gene. This CDR3 reads CASSQDLMTQANYGYTF.

V gene TRBV18 combines with J gene TRBJ2-2. CDR3 length: 16 residues. Germline CDR1 and CDR2: KGHSH and LQKENI. CDR3 in amino acids: CASSPSVGANTGELFF.

CDR3 in amino acids: CASSLRGPSYNEQFF. The V gene is TRBV7-2, the J gene TRBJ2-1; there is no DNA to check the TCRdb D call of TRBD1. Germline V gives CDR1 SGHTA, CDR2 FQGNSA. The CDR3 covers 15 residues.

V gene TRBV6-6 combines with J gene TRBJ2-1; TCRdb selects TRBD1, and the lack of DNA leaves this call unchecked. Germline lookup yields CDR1 MNHNY and CDR2 SVGAGI (reference sequence). The CDR3 sequence is 13 residues long. The CDR3 reads CASSYDRYNEQFF.

The chain has TRBV20-1 and TRBJ1-2; TCRdb's D call, TRBD1, is unchecked because there is no DNA. CDR1 and CDR2 from the germline V gene are DFQATT and SNEGSKA (reference sequence). The CDR3 loop spans 14 amino acids. The CDR3 region is CSARVSGGRYGYTF.

V and J are TRBV9 and TRBJ1-6; there is no DNA to check the TCRdb D call of TRBD1. The CDR3 spans 15 residues. Germline CDR1 and CDR2: SGDLS and YYNGEE. Here the CDR3 reads CASSPRLDRASPLHF.

The rearrangement joins TRBV7-9 to TRBJ1-1; TCRdb lists TRBD1, though no DNA is available to test this call. Germline V CDR1 and CDR2: SEHNR, FQNEAQ (reference sequence). The CDR3 sequence is 11 residues long. CDR3 loop: CATAPATEAFF.

The chain combines TRBV5-1 with TRBJ2-7. The CDR3 contains 14 residues. Looked up from germline, CDR1 is SGHRS and CDR2 is YFSETQ. The CDR3 is CASSLVRSPGEQYF. Full variable domain (remainder filled in from reference TRBV5-1 and TRBJ2-7): KAGVTQTPRYLIKTRGQQVTLSCSPISGHRSVSWYQQTPGQGLQFLFEYFSETQRNKGNFPGRFSGRQFSNSRSEMNVSTLELGDSALYLCASSLVRSPGEQYFGPGTRLTVT.

This rearrangement joins TRBV27 to TRBJ2-7; TCRdb's D call of TRBD1 is untestable without DNA. Per germline, CDR1 MNHEY and CDR2 SMNVEV (reference sequence). CDR3 length equals 15 residues. This CDR3 is CASSLFPGQSYEQYF.

The chain carries TRBV11-1 and TRBJ1-1; lacking DNA, the TRBD1 call made by TCRdb goes unchecked. The CDR3 totals 16 residues. Looked up from germline, CDR1 is SGHAT and CDR2 is FQDESV (reference sequence). CDR3 sequence reads: CASSLNAGTGGTEAFF.

The V call is TRBV4-3, the J call TRBJ1-4; TCRdb designates TRBD1, a call that cannot be tested without DNA. Germline V lookup: CDR1 LGHNA, CDR2 YSLEER. The CDR3 is made up of 15 amino acids. CDR3 loop: CASSPGEGAFEKLFF.

The gene calls are TRBV5-1 and TRBJ2-3; the TCRdb call, TRBD1, lacks DNA for checking. From germline, CDR1 is SGHRS and CDR2 YFSETQ. This CDR3 has 15 amino acids. CDR3 sequence: CASSSGHRDTDTQYF.

This chain connects TRBV6-2 or TRBV6-3 to TRBJ1-1; TCRdb indicates TRBD1, and absent DNA this call remains unverified. This CDR3 region has 15 residues. CDR1 MNHEY and CDR2 SVGEGT come from the germline V gene. The CDR3: CASSRHTTGNTEAFF.

CDR3 loop: CASSLAGGYNEQFF. V gene TRBV12-3 or TRBV12-4 combines with J gene TRBJ2-1; TCRdb's D call of TRBD2 is untestable without DNA. The CDR3 runs 14 residues.

The chain joins TRBV10-3 to TRBJ2-7; TCRdb calls TRBD2, which cannot be checked without DNA. This CDR3 spans 19 amino acids. CDR1 and CDR2 from the germline V gene are ENHRY and SYGVKD. CDR3 region: CAISGTSRLAGQAYYEQYF.

The CDR3 protein is CSARDLRDSESTDTQYF. V and J are TRBV20-1 and TRBJ2-3; no DNA is available, so the TRBD1 call from TCRdb remains unchecked. This CDR3 comprises 17 residues. Germline V gene lookup returns CDR1 DFQATT and CDR2 SNEGSKA (reference sequence).

This sequence joins TRBV27 and TRBJ1-6; TCRdb's D call, TRBD1, is unchecked because there is no DNA. The CDR3 contains 14 residues. Per germline, CDR1 MNHEY and CDR2 SMNVEV (reference sequence). The CDR3 sequence: CASSLFRGQSPLHF.